This T cell receptor (beta chain) stems from a study of T-cell reconstitution after alpha-beta-depleted transplantation in children. Unique molecular identifiers were used in preparing the TCRbeta library. TCRdb independently ran MiXCR on the PCR reads; one entry per CDR3 protein. The sample holds about 400,000 distinct CDR3 sequences, about a fifth seen once. The sample holds many counts of this clonotype. The CDR3 spans 12 residues. The germline V gene encodes CDR1 SQVTM and CDR2 ANQGSEA. Losses at the gene ends were 6 bases for V and 3 bases for J; bases not matched to a gene: 3. This TCR derives from a human donor who donated a stem cell graft to a child with acute myeloid leukemia. The chain is built from TRBV29-1 and TRBJ2-7, with 9 nucleotides matching TRBD1. The specimen was PBMCs from the stem cell graft donor, collected from the stem cell graft. CDR3 DNA sequence: TGCAGCGTCGGACAGGGGATCTACGAGCAGTACTTC. Translation: CSVGQGIYEQYF.